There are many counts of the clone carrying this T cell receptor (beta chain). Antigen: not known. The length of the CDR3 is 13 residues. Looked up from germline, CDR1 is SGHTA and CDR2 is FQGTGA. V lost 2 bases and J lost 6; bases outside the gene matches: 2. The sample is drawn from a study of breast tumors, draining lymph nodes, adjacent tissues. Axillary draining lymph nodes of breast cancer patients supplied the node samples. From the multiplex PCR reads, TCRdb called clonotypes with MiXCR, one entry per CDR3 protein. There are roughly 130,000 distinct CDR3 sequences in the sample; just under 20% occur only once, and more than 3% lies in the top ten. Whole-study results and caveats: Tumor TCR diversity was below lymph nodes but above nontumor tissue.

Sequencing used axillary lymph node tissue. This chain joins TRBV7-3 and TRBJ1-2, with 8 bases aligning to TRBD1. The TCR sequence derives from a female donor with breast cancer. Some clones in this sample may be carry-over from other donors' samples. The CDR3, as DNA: TGTGCCAGCAGCTTAGCGACAGGGGATGGCTACACCTTC. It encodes CASSLATGDGYTF.